The 3 T cell receptor beta chains given below trace back to one sample, sequenced in a study of cytomegalovirus exposure and HLA in healthy donors. 13 Jbeta primers and 60 Vbeta primers were used for the PCR. Generated by immunoSEQ multiplex PCR, the TCRdb table keeps only in-frame clones and is missing some. This repertoire shows about 200,000 clones, over 9.5% found once; its top ten account for approximately 8.3%. The specimen sequenced was PBMCs. The source is a man over 45 in good health and CMV-seropositive.

This chain links TRBV6-1 with TRBJ2-3; 8 bases agree with TRBD2. The trim removed 5 bases at V and 5 bases at J, leaving 6 bases unmatched. The germline gives CDR1 MNHNS, CDR2 SASEGT. This CDR3 region has 14 residues. The CDR3 nucleotides are TGTGCCAGCAGTCAGCGGGGGATCCTAGATACGCAGTATTTT. Amino acids: CASSQRGILDTQYF.

This clone was seen only a few times. The CDR3 DNA reads TGTGCCAGCAGCGTAGCAGGGTCCGAGACCCAGTACTTC. The encoded protein is CASSVAGSETQYF. The rearrangement joins TRBV9 to TRBJ2-5; maybe TRBD1 (5 bases). Germline V lookup: CDR1 SGDLS, CDR2 YYNGEE. This CDR3 is 13 amino acids long. V lost 0 bases to trimming and J lost 5 bases, with 8 bases between them.

The rearrangement joins TRBV28 to TRBJ1-1, with a possible D match to TRBD1 (5 bases). Germline V gives CDR1 MDHEN, CDR2 SYDVKM. This CDR3 contains 12 residues. Trimming cost V 10 bases and J 5 bases, with 14 bases left between them. CDR3 sequence reads: CATCRRGTEAFF. CDR3 in DNA: TGTGCCACCTGTCGTCGGGGGACTGAAGCTTTCTTT. Variable domain in full (rest from reference TRBV28 and TRBJ1-1): DVKVTQSSRYLVKRTGEKVFLECVQDMDHENMFWYRQDPGLGLRLIYFSYDVKMKEKGDIPEGYSVSREKKERFSLILESASTNQTSMYLCATCRRGTEAFFGQGTRLTVV.